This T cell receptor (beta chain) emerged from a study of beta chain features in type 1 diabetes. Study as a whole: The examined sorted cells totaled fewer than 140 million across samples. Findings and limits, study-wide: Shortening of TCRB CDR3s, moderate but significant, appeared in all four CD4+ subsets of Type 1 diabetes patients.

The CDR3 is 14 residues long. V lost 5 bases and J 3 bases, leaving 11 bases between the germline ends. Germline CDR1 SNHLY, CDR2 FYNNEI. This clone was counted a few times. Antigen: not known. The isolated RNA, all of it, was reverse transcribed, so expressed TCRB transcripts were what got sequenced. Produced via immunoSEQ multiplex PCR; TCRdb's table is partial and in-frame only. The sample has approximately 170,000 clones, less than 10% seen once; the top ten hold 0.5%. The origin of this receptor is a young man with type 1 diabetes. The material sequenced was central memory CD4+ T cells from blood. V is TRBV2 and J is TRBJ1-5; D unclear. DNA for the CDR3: TGTGCCAGCAGTATCGTACAGCTCAATCAGCCCCAGCATTTT. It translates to CASSIVQLNQPQHF.